The rows below give T cell receptor beta chains drawn from one sample of a study of a mutant IDH1 vaccine in newly diagnosed glioma. No antigen is known for these receptors. Clones were sequenced by immunoSEQ multiplex PCR, and TCRdb holds only the in-frame ones, with some missing. The sample comprises about 54,000 clones, 87% of which are singletons, and roughly 1.4% rests with the top ten. This specimen consisted of PBMCs, obtained from a glioma patient whose treatment included an IDH1 peptide vaccine. Receptors were obtained from a man aged 40-55 years with glioma. Both conserved end residues are part of each CDR3. D genes are given only for firm matches. Size is omitted from some rows. Given values are once, few, many or a class for expanded clones.

V gene	clone size	D gene	J gene	CDR3 DNA	CDR3 protein
TRBV28	.	.	TRBJ2-6	TGTGCCAGCATCCGTAGGGGGGCTGGGGCCAACGTCCTGACTTTC	CASIRRGAGANVLTF
TRBV11-3	.	.	TRBJ2-7	TGTGCCAGCAGCCCCCCCCGCGGTCCCATCGAGCAGTACTTC	CASSPPRGPIEQYF
TRBV11-2	.	TRBD2	TRBJ2-5	TGTGCCAGCGCGCCTTTGTCTAGCGGAGAGACCCAGTACTTC	CASAPLSSGETQYF
TRBV9	once	.	TRBJ1-4	TGTGCCAGCAGCCTCCATTCCGGGCAGCCACTTGAAAAACTGTTTTTT	CASSLHSGQPLEKLFF
TRBV4-1	.	TRBD1	TRBJ2-7	TGCGCCAGCAGCCCACCCCGGGACAGGGTGAGGGAGCAGTACTTC	CASSPPRDRVREQYF
TRBV19	.	TRBD1	TRBJ1-1	TGTGCCAGTAAAACGGACAGGGTGAACACTGAAGCTTTCTTT	CASKTDRVNTEAFF
TRBV7-9	once	.	TRBJ1-1	TGTGCCAGCAGCGCCACCACTGAAGCTTTCTTT	CASSATTEAFF
TRBV6-1	.	.	TRBJ2-7	TGTGCCAGCAGCCGCGATGGGACAAGGACCTACGAGCAGTACTTC	CASSRDGTRTYEQYF
TRBV5-1	.	.	TRBJ1-4	TGCGCCAGCGGGAGGGCAGACCAGAATGAAAAACTGTTTTTT	CASGRADQNEKLFF
TRBV29-1	.	TRBD2	TRBJ2-7	TGCAGCGTTGCTCCGCTCAAGCGGGAGGGCCCAGGAGACGAGCAGTACTTC	CSVAPLKREGPGDEQYF
TRBV9	.	TRBD2	TRBJ2-3	TGTGCCAGCAGCGTAGAGTTGACTAGCGGTTCAGATACGCAGTATTTT	CASSVELTSGSDTQYF
TRBV2	.	.	TRBJ1-2	TGTGCCAGCAGTGCCGGCAGCTGGGGCTACACCTTC	CASSAGSWGYTF
TRBV5-4	.	.	TRBJ1-1	TGTGCCAGCAGACAAGCTCTAGGGCAGGGAGGGACTGAAGCTTTCTTT	CASRQALGQGGTEAFF
TRBV6-1	.	.	TRBJ1-1	TGTGCCAGCAGTGGCTTTGACAGCACTGAAGCTTTCTTT	CASSGFDSTEAFF
TRBV21-1	.	.	TRBJ2-4	TGTGCCAGCAGCAAAACCCGAAAAGGTGGACAGGGGCTAGCCAAAAACATTCAGTACTTC	CASSKTRKGGQGLAKNIQYF
TRBV2	few	.	TRBJ1-3	TGTGCCAGCGCCAAGGACACAAGCTCTGGAAACACCATATATTTT	CASAKDTSSGNTIYF
TRBV27	.	.	TRBJ1-5	TGTGCCAGTAGAGAGGGAACAGAATTGTATCAGCCCCAGCATTTT	CASREGTELYQPQHF
TRBV5-5	.	.	TRBJ2-2	TGTGCCAGCAGCGTCGTCGGGGCCGGGGAGCTGTTTTTT	CASSVVGAGELFF
TRBV4-1	.	TRBD1	TRBJ1-2	TGCGCCAGCAGCCCTACCCTAACAGGGGCGAACTATGGCTACACCTTC	CASSPTLTGANYGYTF
TRBV10-3	.	.	TRBJ2-1	TGTGCCAACCAGGACGTCTTGGGAAACAATGAGCAGTTCTTC	CANQDVLGNNEQFF
TRBV5-1	.	TRBD1	TRBJ2-5	TGCGCCAGCAGCTTAGGGGGGACAGGGTCGAGAGAGACCCAGTACTTC	CASSLGGTGSRETQYF
TRBV18	.	.	TRBJ1-2	TGTGCCAGCTCACCAGGACAGAACTATGGCTACACCTTC	CASSPGQNYGYTF
TRBV23-1	.	.	TRBJ1-5	TGCGCCAGCAGACCGGGGGCGCAGCTCGATCAGCCCCAGCATTTT	CASRPGAQLDQPQHF
TRBV13	.	TRBD2	TRBJ2-1	TGTGCCAGCAGCTTAACTAGCGGGAGAAACCCCGCCTACAATGAGCAGTTCTTC	CASSLTSGRNPAYNEQFF
TRBV4-3	once	.	TRBJ2-5	TGCGCCAGCAGCCAAGTGGAAGCTAAGGGTCAAGAGACCCAGTACTTC	CASSQVEAKGQETQYF
TRBV14	.	.	TRBJ2-1	TGTGCCAGCAGGCACAGACACGGGAGCTACAATGAGCAGTTCTTC	CASRHRHGSYNEQFF
TRBV4-1	.	.	TRBJ2-2	TGCGCCAGCAGCCTCGTTACGGCCGCGAACACCGGGGAGCTGTTTTTT	CASSLVTAANTGELFF
TRBV5-1	.	.	TRBJ1-4	TGCGCCAGCAGCGTAGACAGGTCAACTAATGAAAAACTGTTTTTT	CASSVDRSTNEKLFF
TRBV28	once	.	TRBJ2-7	TGTGCCAGCAGGGACGGAGGATACGAGCAGTACTTC	CASRDGGYEQYF
TRBV11-3	once	.	TRBJ2-2	TGTGCCAGCAGCCCTAACTCCATAACCGGGGAGCTGTTTTTT	CASSPNSITGELFF
TRBV6-4	.	TRBD2	TRBJ2-1	TGTGCCAGCAGCCCTACTAGCGGGAGGGCCAGTGAGCAGTTCTTC	CASSPTSGRASEQFF
TRBV9	.	.	TRBJ2-7	TGTGCAGATCGAGGGAACTACGAGCAGTACTTC	CADRGNYEQYF
TRBV9	.	.	TRBJ1-5	TGTGCCAGCAGCCGATCTAATCATCCAGGGGAGCCCCAGCATTTT	CASSRSNHPGEPQHF
TRBV4-3	.	.	TRBJ2-7	TGCGCCAGCAGCCAGGGCCCCCTACAGGGTTACGAGCAGTACTTC	CASSQGPLQGYEQYF
TRBV6-1	.	.	TRBJ1-2	TGTGCCAGCAGTGAAGCCGGCAGGGAAGGCTACACCTTC	CASSEAGREGYTF
TRBV5-6	.	TRBD1	TRBJ2-1	TGTGCCAGCAGCTTGGATATGGGACAGGGGATCAATGAGCAGTTCTTC	CASSLDMGQGINEQFF
TRBV19	.	.	TRBJ2-1	TGTGCCAGTAGTATGGGGGTGCGGATCCAGGAGCAGTTCTTC	CASSMGVRIQEQFF
TRBV11-3	.	.	TRBJ2-5	TGTGCCAGCAGCGTACAGGGTAGTCAAGAGACCCAGTACTTC	CASSVQGSQETQYF
TRBV2	.	TRBD2	TRBJ2-3	TGTGCCAGCAGTGAGGAGGGACTAGCGGGAGCCCCAGATACGCAGTATTTT	CASSEEGLAGAPDTQYF
TRBV7-2	.	.	TRBJ2-4	TGTGCCAGCAGCTTAATCCCAAATGCTGGAAACATTCAGTACTTC	CASSLIPNAGNIQYF
TRBV15	.	.	TRBJ2-7	TGTGCCACCAGCAGAGGGAACAGGCGCAACTACGAGCAGTACTTC	CATSRGNRRNYEQYF
TRBV7-8	.	.	TRBJ2-3	TGTGCCAGCAGTCCGGGGCGTAGCACAGATACGCAGTATTTT	CASSPGRSTDTQYF
TRBV19	once	.	TRBJ2-6	TGTGCCAGTACCCGACTCCGGGACGGAGCTTTGGGGGCCAACGTCCTGACTTTC	CASTRLRDGALGANVLTF
TRBV28	.	.	TRBJ2-2	TGTGCCAGCAGTTCATTGGGGGTTTACACCGGGGAGCTGTTTTTT	CASSSLGVYTGELFF
TRBV7-2	.	.	TRBJ2-3	TGTGCCAGCAGCTTAGATACGGGTTGGGATACGCAGTATTTT	CASSLDTGWDTQYF
TRBV5-4	.	.	TRBJ2-3	TGTGCCAGCAGCCCAGGTGAAGTAGGGGCCGCGCAGTATTTT	CASSPGEVGAAQYF
TRBV7-6	.	TRBD2	TRBJ2-1	TGTGCCAGCAGCTTAAGGGGGGGACTAGCCGACAATGAGCAGTTCTTC	CASSLRGGLADNEQFF